What follows describes a single T cell receptor beta chain. Antigen: not known. Thymus specimens were resections from corrective heart surgery. Each of the donors was a healthy Finnish infant who was undergoing open corrective cardiac surgery for congenital heart defects. This table comes from immunoSEQ multiplex PCR, and its TCRdb copy is limited to in-frame clones, with some not included. The sample includes some 130,000 clones, approximately 96% of them seen just once. Trimming removed 8 bases from V and 7 bases from J, with 17 bases in between. The CDR3 has 13 amino acids. The germline gives CDR1 MNHEY, CDR2 SVGAGI. The data stem from a study of human thymus T cells. Study findings and constraints: What related research reported was that thymic repertoires overlapped highly among unrelated individuals.

V and J are TRBV6-5 and TRBJ1-1; D is perhaps TRBD1 (6 bases). The clonotype originates from a boy in the first two years of life with a congenital heart defect but otherwise immunologically healthy. Specimen: thymus tissue. CDR3 nucleotides: TGTGCCAGCTCCAAGGGGGATCCGGGTGAAGCTTTCTTT. Amino acids: CASSKGDPGEAFF.